This T cell receptor beta chain was captured by sequencing in a study of blood T cell repertoires in COVID-19. Study context: Collection of acute and convalescent COVID-19 samples took place in the United States, Italy and Spain. PBMCs, B-cell-depleted T cells, or T cells provided the cDNA or gDNA that made up the material.

How the authors handled the data: For nucleated cells, counts were estimated from reference gene primer amplification. Assay: immunoSEQ multiplex PCR; the TCRdb copy retains only in-frame clones and omits some. The V and J calls and clone size are taken from that table; D and trimming were inferred from the DNA. The data show 150,000 to 200,000 clones, approximately 90% seen once. The V gene lost 3 bases and the J gene lost 0 bases, with 8 bases spanning the gap. Germline-derived CDR1 and CDR2 are SQVTM and ANQGSEA. The CDR3 has 13 residues. This sequence originates from a man in his forties or fifties with active or convalescent COVID-19. Sequencing used peripheral blood. The chain has TRBV29-1 and TRBJ1-2, with D unresolved. CDR3 sequence (DNA): TGCAGCGTTGACCTCCCAGCTAACTATGGCTACACCTTC. This translates into CSVDLPANYGYTF. The full variable domain, in which reference TRBV29-1 and TRBJ1-2 provide the parts outside the CDR3, is SAVISQKPSRDICQRGTSLTIQCQVDSQVTMMFWYRQQPGQSLTLIATANQGSEATYESGFVIDKFPISRPNLTFSTLTVSNMSPEDSSIYLCSVDLPANYGYTFGSGTRLTVV.